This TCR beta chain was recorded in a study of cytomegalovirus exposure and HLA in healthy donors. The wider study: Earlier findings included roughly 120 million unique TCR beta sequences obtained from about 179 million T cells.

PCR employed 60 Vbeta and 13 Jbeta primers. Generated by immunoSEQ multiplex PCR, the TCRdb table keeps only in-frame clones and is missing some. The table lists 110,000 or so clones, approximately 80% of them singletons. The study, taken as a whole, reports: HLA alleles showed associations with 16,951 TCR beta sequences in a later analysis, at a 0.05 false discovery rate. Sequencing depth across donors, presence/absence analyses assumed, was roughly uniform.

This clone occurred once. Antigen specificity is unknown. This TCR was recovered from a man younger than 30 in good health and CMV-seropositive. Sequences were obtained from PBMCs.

This CDR3 is CASSLAVDRLTSTDTQYF. In nucleotides, the CDR3 is TGCGCCAGCAGCTTGGCCGTAGACAGGCTCACGAGCACAGATACGCAGTATTTT. The chain combines TRBV5-1 with TRBJ2-3; tentative D call: TRBD1 (6 bases). Germline V lookup: CDR1 SGHRS, CDR2 YFSETQ. V shed 0 bases and J shed 0 bases, with 17 bases lying between them. The CDR3 is 18 residues long. Based on the CDR3 plus reference TRBV5-1 and TRBJ2-3, the full variable domain is KAGVTQTPRYLIKTRGQQVTLSCSPISGHRSVSWYQQTPGQGLQFLFEYFSETQRNKGNFPGRFSGRQFSNSRSEMNVSTLELGDSALYLCASSLAVDRLTSTDTQYFGPGTRLTVL.